These 10 T cell receptor beta chains share one sample of origin, sequenced in a study of cytotoxic CD8 clonotypes in ibrutinib-treated CLL. Generated by immunoSEQ multiplex PCR, the TCRdb table keeps only in-frame clones and is missing some. The sample holds about 68,000 clones, 65% to 85% seen once. The material sequenced was PBMCs, taken at disease progression, from a patient treated with ibrutinib. The receptors shown here come from a human donor with chronic lymphocytic leukemia.

V usage is TRBV18 and J usage is TRBJ2-1, with 9 bases identical to TRBD1. V gave up 3 bases and J gave up 1 base; unmatched junction bases: 1. The CDR3 loop spans 15 amino acids. Looked up from germline, CDR1 is KGHSH and CDR2 is LQKENI. The CDR3 sequence is CASSPDRGSYNEQFF. In nucleotides, the CDR3 is TGTGCCAGCTCACCGGACAGGGGTTCCTACAATGAGCAGTTCTTC.

The CDR3 loop is CASSARTGVSTGELFF. The CDR3 DNA sequence: TGTGCCAGCAGCGCCCGGACAGGGGTGAGCACCGGGGAGCTGTTTTTT. The chain is built from TRBV5-4 and TRBJ2-2; TRBD1 aligns across 9 bases. Germline-derived CDR1 and CDR2 are SGHNT and YYREEE (reference sequence). Trimming removed 4 bases from V and 4 bases from J; junction bases left unmatched: 8. CDR3 length: 16 residues.

The chain has TRBV27 and TRBJ1-2; TRBD1 matches at 8 bases. This CDR3 spans 13 amino acids. Germline V lookup: CDR1 MNHEY, CDR2 SMNVEV (reference sequence). The junction had 3 bases not matched to a gene; V was cut back by 3 bases and J by 6 bases. The CDR3 region is CASSFRQGNGYTF. Written as DNA, the CDR3 is TGTGCCAGCAGTTTCCGACAGGGGAATGGCTACACCTTC.

The V call is TRBV6-6, the J call TRBJ2-4; either TRBD1 or TRBD2 may fit D (5 bases each). Trimming took 6 bases from V and 1 from J, leaving 16 bases between them. CDR3 length: 16 amino acids. CDR1 is MNHNY, CDR2 SVGAGI, per germline (reference sequence). The CDR3 DNA reads TGTGCCAGCAGGGGGACCTCGGCCGAGGCCAAAAACATTCAGTACTTC. Encoded protein: CASRGTSAEAKNIQYF.

Comments on this clone: The limits of the CDR3 on the DNA are not certain, so only TCRdb's listed CDR3 is given. V and J are TRBV2 and TRBJ1-5; the D segment call TRBD1 is taken from the table without a DNA check. Germline values: CDR1 SNHLY, CDR2 FYNNEI. Both ends counted, the CDR3 spans 18 residues. The CDR3 loop reads CASSTSVGFDSYNQPQHF.

This clone was seen a few times. The chain joins TRBV10-3 to TRBJ2-7, with D perhaps being TRBD1 or TRBD2 (5 bases each). Germline CDR1 ENHRY, CDR2 SYGVKD. Trimming stripped 10 bases from V and 4 bases from J, with 14 bases between. This CDR3 contains 12 residues. The CDR3 DNA is TGTGCCACGGGGACCGCTGAGTACGAGCAGTACTTC. This sequence encodes CATGTAEYEQYF.

This clone was observed a few times. V is TRBV15 and J is TRBJ2-2; D might be TRBD1 (6 bases). This CDR3 region has 15 residues. Germline V gene data show CDR1 as LNHNV and CDR2 as YYDKDF (reference sequence). Trimming cost V 5 bases and J 0 bases, with 10 bases left between them. CDR3 sequence: CATSVQGSNTGELFF. CDR3 sequence (DNA): TGTGCCACCAGCGTGCAGGGGTCGAACACCGGGGAGCTGTTTTTT.

The chain employs TRBV15 and TRBJ2-7, with TRBD1 identical over 7 bases. The CDR3 loop spans 15 amino acids. CDR1 is LNHNV and CDR2 is YYDKDF in the germline V gene (reference sequence). V shed 3 bases and J 6 bases; nucleotides not matched to a gene: 11. CDR3 coding DNA: TGTGCCACCAGCAGCGTCGAGGGGGCCCGGAGCGAGCAGTACTTC. Protein sequence: CATSSVEGARSEQYF.

The gene calls are TRBV19 and TRBJ1-1; TRBD1 might be the D (5 bases). Germline CDR1 is LNHDA and CDR2 is SQIVND (reference sequence). With 7 bases removed from V and 6 bases from J, the gap between germline ends came to 15 bases. CDR3 length: 13 amino acids. The CDR3 nucleotides are TGTGCCAGTACCCCGCGAGCAGGGTCTGAAGCTTTCTTT. Its protein product is CASTPRAGSEAFF.

The rearrangement uses TRBV28 and TRBJ1-2, with TRBD1 as a possible D gene (6 bases). From germline, CDR1 is MDHEN and CDR2 SYDVKM. The V end was cut by 4 bases, the J end by 7 bases, with 16 bases between. This CDR3 contains 14 residues. This chain's CDR3 is CASSSPGHGSGYTF. In nucleotides, the CDR3 is TGTGCCAGCAGTTCGCCGGGACATGGGTCTGGCTACACCTTC.